The sequence of this T cell receptor beta chain was determined in a study of beta chain features in type 1 diabetes. Looking at the study overall: All of the samples together had around 110,000,000 sorted cells examined. General study results and limits: Insertions at VDJ junctions were less frequent in type 1 diabetes patients. These patients also deleted more nucleotides at the same junctions.

The whole isolated RNA underwent reverse transcription, so sequencing captured expressed TCRB transcripts. Assay used: immunoSEQ multiplex PCR; TCRdb lists only in-frame clones, some missing. The sample consists of about 230,000 clones, about 10% of them appearing once. Germline CDR1 reads LNHDA; CDR2 reads SQIVND (reference sequence). This CDR3 comprises 14 residues. Trimming pared 6 bases from V and 4 bases from J, leaving 15 bases between. Naive, central memory, regulatory and stem cell-like memory cells within the CD4+ compartment were sorted using CD45RO/CCR7/CD25/CD127/CD95/CD27. Turning to this clone: The antigen is unknown.

The V gene is TRBV19, the J gene TRBJ1-2; D is undetermined. The sequenced material came from naive CD4+ T cells from blood. The sequence derives from a woman younger than 35 in good health. CDR3 in DNA: TGTGCCAGTAGCTATGGGCAGAAACTCTATGGCTACACCTTC. Residues: CASSYGQKLYGYTF.